This T cell receptor (beta chain) emerged from a study of blood T cell repertoires in COVID-19. About the study: The origin of the acute and convalescent COVID-19 samples was the United States, Italy and Spain.

The CDR3 has 14 residues. CDR1 is SGHTA and CDR2 is FQGNSA in the germline V gene. V dropped 2 bases and J dropped 3 bases, with 9 bases sitting between them. TCRdb's table, derived via immunoSEQ multiplex PCR, lists solely in-frame clones and lacks some. The sample has some 150,000 clones, about 85% seen once. The chain combines TRBV7-2 with TRBJ2-3; D possibly corresponds to TRBD2 (5 bases). Sequenced sample: peripheral blood. The TCR sequence derives from a man aged 55-75 years with COVID-19, enrolled during active disease. CDR3 protein: CASSLSTGTDTQYF. CDR3 bases: TGTGCCAGCAGCTTAAGCACGGGGACAGATACGCAGTATTTT.